The next 21 T cell receptor beta chains were all read from a single sample in a study of shared clonotypes between healthy human individuals. CD8 cells classed as naive were CD45RO-negative and positively selected for CCR7, excluding terminally differentiated effector memory CD45RA+ cells. The assay was immunoSEQ multiplex PCR, and TCRdb's table has in-frame clones only and misses some. The sample lists around 2.1 million clones, about 92% occurring once. Sequencing was done on a sample of naive CD8+ T cells from PBMCs. These receptors all stem from a man aged 18 to 29 in good health. Some clones in this sample may be carry-over from other donors' samples.

The CDR3 is CASTNRGFNEQFF. Here the CDR3 DNA reads TGTGCCAGCACAAACAGGGGTTTCAATGAGCAGTTCTTC. This rearrangement joins TRBV11-2 to TRBJ2-1; 7 positions match TRBD1. Unmatched junction bases numbered 6, after V lost 7 bases and J lost 6 bases. Germline lookup yields CDR1 SGHAT and CDR2 FQNNGV. The CDR3 has 13 residues.

This sequence joins TRBV10-3 and TRBJ1-2, with unresolved D. The CDR3 is 13 amino acids. Trimming cost V 4 bases and J 5 bases, with 11 bases left between them. Germline CDR1 is ENHRY and CDR2 is SYGVKD. The CDR3 nucleotides read TGTGCCATCAGTGGACCGGGTGGGTATGGCTACACCTTC. Its translation: CAISGPGGYGYTF.

The chain has TRBV5-4 and TRBJ2-7; 9 nucleotides match TRBD1. V lost 4 bases to trimming and J lost 2 bases; unmatched junction nucleotides: 1. Germline values: CDR1 SGHNT, CDR2 YYREEE (reference sequence). The CDR3 loop spans 13 amino acids. This chain's CDR3 is CASSGTGPYEQYF. In DNA, the CDR3 is TGTGCCAGCAGCGGGACAGGGCCCTACGAGCAGTACTTC.

The CDR3 DNA sequence: TGCGCCAGCAGCACGGGGAGGGCCCTGAGAGATACGCAGTATTTT. It encodes CASSTGRALRDTQYF. This rearrangement joins TRBV5-1 to TRBJ2-3, with 7 bases identical to TRBD2. The CDR3 loop spans 15 amino acids. Losses at the gene ends were 4 bases for V and 5 bases for J; bases not matched to a gene: 10. Germline V CDR1 and CDR2: SGHRS, YFSETQ.

V gene TRBV5-1 combines with J gene TRBJ2-5; the match to TRBD2 covers 10 bases. The CDR3 extends over 18 amino acids. Germline CDR1 is SGHRS and CDR2 is YFSETQ. Unmatched junction bases numbered 9, after V lost 1 base and J lost 0 bases. The CDR3 reads CASSLTASGRAYQETQYF. As DNA, the CDR3 is TGCGCCAGCAGCTTGACGGCCAGCGGGAGGGCGTACCAAGAGACCCAGTACTTC.

This clone was picked up one time. The CDR3 protein is CASSQTGTSGYEQYF. CDR3 in DNA: TGCGCCAGCAGCCAAACCGGGACTAGCGGCTACGAGCAGTACTTC. The V and J genes are TRBV4-1 and TRBJ2-7; TRBD2 aligns across 11 bases. CDR3 length: 15 amino acids. Germline V lookup: CDR1 MGHRA, CDR2 YSYEKL. The ends lost 2 bases at V and 3 bases at J; junction bases unmatched: 3.

The V and J genes are TRBV7-8 and TRBJ1-3; 10 bases line up with TRBD1. V trimming: 4 bases; J trimming: 2 bases; junction bases outside the gene matches: 11. The CDR3 covers 18 residues. Germline V gene data show CDR1 as SGHVS and CDR2 as FQNEAQ. The CDR3 sequence: CASSSSGTGDMAGNTIYF. CDR3 nucleotide sequence: TGTGCCAGCAGCTCATCCGGGACAGGGGATATGGCTGGAAACACCATATATTTT.

This clone has just one count. Other DNA sequences in the sample encode the same CDR3. The V and J genes are TRBV27 and TRBJ2-7, with TRBD1 identical over 9 bases. V lost 5 bases and J lost 2; bases outside the gene matches: 7. CDR1 is MNHEY and CDR2 is SMNVEV in the germline V gene (reference sequence). This CDR3 is built from 15 residues. CDR3 sequence (DNA): TGTGCCAGCAGTCCTTGGGACAGGGAAACCTACGAGCAGTACTTC. Its translation: CASSPWDRETYEQYF.

Concerning this clone: Other DNA sequences in this specimen translate into the identical CDR3. The chain links TRBV7-6 to TRBJ2-7; D call uncertain. Germline lookup yields CDR1 SGHVS and CDR2 FNYEAQ. There are 14 residues in the CDR3. V dropped 2 bases and J dropped 0 bases, with 8 bases sitting between them. The chain's CDR3 is CASSLLTSSYEQYF. CDR3 DNA: TGTGCCAGCAGCTTACTGACGAGCTCCTACGAGCAGTACTTC.

The chain carries TRBV7-8 and TRBJ2-2, with TRBD2 matching 8 bases. This CDR3 comprises 14 residues. CDR1 is SGHVS and CDR2 is FQNEAQ in the germline V gene. The ends lost 7 bases at V and 4 bases at J; junction bases unmatched: 5. The CDR3 region has the DNA TGTGCCAGCACCGCCGGGAGGGCCACCGGGGAGCTGTTTTTT. It translates to CASTAGRATGELFF.

The genes are TRBV27 and TRBJ2-7, with D possibly matching TRBD2 (6 bases). CDR1 and CDR2 from the germline V gene are MNHEY and SMNVEV (reference sequence). Trimming stripped 3 bases from V and 0 bases from J, with 12 bases between. This CDR3 is 15 amino acids long. Here the CDR3 reads CASSFAGRYSYEQYF. The CDR3 DNA is TGTGCCAGCAGTTTTGCGGGGCGGTACTCCTACGAGCAGTACTTC.

The J gene is TRBJ2-7, the V gene TRBV27; 11 bases fit TRBD2. CDR3 length: 15 amino acids. V shed 5 bases, J shed 4 bases, and the junction held 7 bases outside the gene matches. Germline CDR1 MNHEY, CDR2 SMNVEV (reference sequence). The CDR3 DNA is TGTGCCAGCAGTCCCACTGGGACTAGCGGATACGAGCAGTACTTC. It yields the protein CASSPTGTSGYEQYF.

J is TRBJ1-1 and V is TRBV28; D possibly corresponds to TRBD1 (5 bases). Germline assignment: CDR1 MDHEN and CDR2 SYDVKM. CDR3 length: 16 amino acids. Deletions cut 7 bases from V and 3 bases from J, with 21 bases between. CDR3 coding DNA: TGTGCCAGCACTTCTCGACCGGGACGTGGGGACACTGAAGCTTTCTTT. It is translated as CASTSRPGRGDTEAFF.

Note on this clone: Other DNA sequences of this sample code for an identical CDR3. The DNA of the CDR3 is TGTGCCAGCAGTCCTCTCGGCGAGCAGTACTTC. It is translated as CASSPLGEQYF. J is TRBJ2-7 and V is TRBV28; D remains ambiguous. The CDR3 contains 11 residues. V lost 5 bases and J lost 6, with 8 bases in between. Germline CDR1 reads MDHEN; CDR2 reads SYDVKM.

Comments on this clone: The junction shows a germline mismatch at one end, possibly a read error. The genes are TRBV2 and TRBJ2-2, with D possibly TRBD1 on 5 matching bases. The CDR3 has 16 residues. Germline loops: CDR1 SNHLY, CDR2 FYNNEI. The CDR3 is CASSEGGVIPTRELFF. In nucleotides, the CDR3 is TGTGCCAGCAGTGAAGGGGGCGTAATCCCCACCAGGGAGCTGTTTTTT.

The chain recombines TRBV11-2 with TRBJ1-1, with TRBD1 matching over 7 bases. Germline CDR1 is SGHAT and CDR2 is FQNNGV. The CDR3 runs 17 residues. Trimming cost V 4 bases and J 0 bases; bases outside gene matches: 11. CDR3 residues: CASSSFFTGAMNTEAFF. The CDR3 region has the DNA TGTGCCAGCAGCTCATTCTTTACAGGGGCCATGAACACTGAAGCTTTCTTT.

This rearrangement joins TRBV4-1 to TRBJ2-2; the match to TRBD1 covers 7 bases. Germline values: CDR1 MGHRA, CDR2 YSYEKL. The CDR3 runs 18 residues. J was trimmed by 4 bases and V by 4 bases; bases with no gene match: 15. The CDR3 DNA follows: TGCGCCAGCAGCCCAGACGTAAAACTGGGACAGTTCACCGGGGAGCTGTTTTTT. Residues: CASSPDVKLGQFTGELFF.

J is TRBJ2-5 and V is TRBV11-2, with D possibly being TRBD1 (6 bases). This CDR3 comprises 15 residues. Germline lookup yields CDR1 SGHAT and CDR2 FQNNGV. Trimming took off 5 bases at V and 0 bases at J, with 13 bases between the two ends. In nucleotides, the CDR3 is TGTGCCAGCAGCGGGCGGACAGACTACCAAGAGACCCAGTACTTC. This encodes CASSGRTDYQETQYF.

The CDR3 protein is CASSWARLAGAAYNEQFF. CDR3 in DNA: TGCGCCAGCAGCTGGGCCAGACTAGCGGGAGCGGCCTACAATGAGCAGTTCTTC. The chain employs TRBV5-1 and TRBJ2-1, with 12 nucleotides matching TRBD2. Germline CDR1 SGHRS, CDR2 YFSETQ. Unmatched junction bases numbered 9, after V lost 3 bases and J lost 2 bases. The CDR3 loop spans 18 amino acids.

The chain couples TRBV27 to TRBJ2-3; 8 bases are a match to TRBD2. Germline CDR1 and CDR2: MNHEY and SMNVEV (reference sequence). V lost 2 bases to trimming and J lost 4 bases; unmatched junction nucleotides: 11. This CDR3 has 17 amino acids. Here the CDR3 DNA reads TGTGCCAGCAGTTTAATACTAGCGGAGGGGGTCTCAGATACGCAGTATTTT. The encoded protein is CASSLILAEGVSDTQYF.

The chain joins TRBV5-1 to TRBJ1-2; D gene ambiguous. Looked up from germline, CDR1 is SGHRS and CDR2 is YFSETQ. This CDR3 comprises 14 residues. The ends were cut back, 0 bases at V and 4 bases at J, with 10 bases in the middle. The CDR3 DNA is TGCGCCAGCAGCTTGGCCGAATTGGGCTATGGCTACACCTTC. Residues: CASSLAELGYGYTF.